This TCR beta chain comes out of a study of T cell clonotyping in hematopoietic cell transplantation. Overall study: Cytoreduction preceded collection of pretransplant recipient samples. Broader study findings: At the given depth, recipient repertoires were over 97% de novo clonotypes. Pathologically expanded recipient clonotypes increased progressively from day 30 to day 180 as diversity fell.

V lost 6 bases, J lost 14 bases, and 17 bases lay in between. Germline V gives CDR1 MNHEY, CDR2 SMNVEV (reference sequence). The CDR3 length is 12 residues. Assay used: immunoSEQ multiplex PCR; TCRdb lists only in-frame clones, some missing. The data show approximately 28,000 clones, roughly 88% seen once. A remark on this clone: Its specificity is not known.

The time point is: recipient sample about 28 days before transplant, after cytoreduction. Recipient blood drawn about 28 days pretransplant and days 30, 100, 180 after. Source: peripheral blood mononuclear cells, taken before stem cell transplant. This sequence joins TRBV27 and TRBJ2-1; D could derive from TRBD1 or TRBD2 (6 bases each). This receptor was taken from a woman aged 60-70 years with acute myeloid leukemia. Some clones in this sample may be carry-over from other donors' samples. CDR3 amino acids: CASSPGGRREFF. The CDR3 DNA reads as TGTGCCAGCAGCCCCGGGGGCCGGCGGGAGTTCTTC.